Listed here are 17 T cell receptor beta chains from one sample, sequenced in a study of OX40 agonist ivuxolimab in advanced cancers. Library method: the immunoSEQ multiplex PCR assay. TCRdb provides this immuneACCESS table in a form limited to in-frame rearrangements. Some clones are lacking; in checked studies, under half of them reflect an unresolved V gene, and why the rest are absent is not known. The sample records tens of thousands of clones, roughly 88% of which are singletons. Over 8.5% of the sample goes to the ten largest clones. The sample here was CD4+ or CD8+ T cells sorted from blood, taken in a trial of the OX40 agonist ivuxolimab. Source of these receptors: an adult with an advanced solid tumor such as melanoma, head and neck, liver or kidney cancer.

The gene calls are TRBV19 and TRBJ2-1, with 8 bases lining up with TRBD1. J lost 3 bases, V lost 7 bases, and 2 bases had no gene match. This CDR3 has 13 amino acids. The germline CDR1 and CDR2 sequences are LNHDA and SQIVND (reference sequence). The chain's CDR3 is CASTGQGYNEQFF. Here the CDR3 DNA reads TGTGCCAGTACCGGACAGGGCTACAATGAGCAGTTCTTC. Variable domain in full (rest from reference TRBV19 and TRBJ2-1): DGGITQSPKYLFRKEGQNVTLSCEQNLNHDAMYWYRQDPGQGLRLIYYSQIVNDFQKGDIAEGYSVSREKKESFPLTVTSAQKNPTAFYLCASTGQGYNEQFFGPGTRLTVL.

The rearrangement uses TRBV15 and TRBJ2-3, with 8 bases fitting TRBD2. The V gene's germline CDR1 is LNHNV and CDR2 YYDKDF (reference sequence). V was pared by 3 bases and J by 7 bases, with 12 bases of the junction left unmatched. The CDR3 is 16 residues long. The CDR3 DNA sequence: TGTGCCACCAGCAGGAAGCGGGAGCCCGGGAGGAATACGCAGTATTTT. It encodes CATSRKREPGRNTQYF.

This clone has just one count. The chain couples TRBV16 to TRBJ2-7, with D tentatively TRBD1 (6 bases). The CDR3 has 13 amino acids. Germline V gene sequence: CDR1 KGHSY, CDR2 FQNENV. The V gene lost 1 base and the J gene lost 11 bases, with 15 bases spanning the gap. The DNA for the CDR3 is TGTGCCAGCAGCCAATATACCGGACAGTCGAAGTACGTC. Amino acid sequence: CASSQYTGQSKYV.

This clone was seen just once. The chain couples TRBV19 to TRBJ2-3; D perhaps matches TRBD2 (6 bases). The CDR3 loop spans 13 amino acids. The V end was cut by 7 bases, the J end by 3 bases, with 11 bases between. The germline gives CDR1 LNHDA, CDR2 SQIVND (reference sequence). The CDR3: CASTLGRTDTQYF. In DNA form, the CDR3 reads TGTGCCAGTACTTTGGGGAGGACAGATACGCAGTATTTT.

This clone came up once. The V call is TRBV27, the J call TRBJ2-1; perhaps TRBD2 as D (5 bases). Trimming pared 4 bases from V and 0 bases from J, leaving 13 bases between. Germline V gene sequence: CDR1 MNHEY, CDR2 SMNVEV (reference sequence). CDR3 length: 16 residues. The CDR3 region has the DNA TGTGCCAGCAGTTCGGCTAGCCAGTTCTCCTACAATGAGCAGTTCTTC. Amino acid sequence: CASSSASQFSYNEQFF.

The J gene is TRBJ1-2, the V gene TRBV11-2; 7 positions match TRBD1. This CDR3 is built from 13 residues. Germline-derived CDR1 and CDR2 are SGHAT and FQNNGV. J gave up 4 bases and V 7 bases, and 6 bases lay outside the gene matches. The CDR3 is CASTQGTVYGYTF. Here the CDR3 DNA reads TGTGCCAGCACCCAGGGGACAGTCTATGGCTACACCTTC.

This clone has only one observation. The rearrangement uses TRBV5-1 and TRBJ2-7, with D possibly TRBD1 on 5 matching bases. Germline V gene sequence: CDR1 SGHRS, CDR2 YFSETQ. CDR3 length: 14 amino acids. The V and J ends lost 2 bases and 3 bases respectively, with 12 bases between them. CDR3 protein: CASSFLGAHYEQYF. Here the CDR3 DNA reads TGCGCCAGCAGCTTCCTTGGGGCTCACTACGAGCAGTACTTC. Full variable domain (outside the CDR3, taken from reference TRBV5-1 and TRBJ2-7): KAGVTQTPRYLIKTRGQQVTLSCSPISGHRSVSWYQQTPGQGLQFLFEYFSETQRNKGNFPGRFSGRQFSNSRSEMNVSTLELGDSALYLCASSFLGAHYEQYFGPGTRLTVT.

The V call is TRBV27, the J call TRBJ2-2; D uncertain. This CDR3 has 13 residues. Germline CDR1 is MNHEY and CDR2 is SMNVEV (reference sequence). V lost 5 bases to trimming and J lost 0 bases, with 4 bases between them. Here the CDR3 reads CASSGTNTGELFF. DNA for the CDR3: TGTGCCAGCAGTGGGACGAACACCGGGGAGCTGTTTTTT.

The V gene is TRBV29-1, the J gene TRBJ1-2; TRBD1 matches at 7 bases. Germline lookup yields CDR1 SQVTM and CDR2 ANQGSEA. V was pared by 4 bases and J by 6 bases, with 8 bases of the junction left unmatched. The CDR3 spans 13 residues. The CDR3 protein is CSVGWDRENGYTF. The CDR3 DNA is TGCAGCGTTGGGTGGGACAGAGAGAATGGCTACACCTTC.

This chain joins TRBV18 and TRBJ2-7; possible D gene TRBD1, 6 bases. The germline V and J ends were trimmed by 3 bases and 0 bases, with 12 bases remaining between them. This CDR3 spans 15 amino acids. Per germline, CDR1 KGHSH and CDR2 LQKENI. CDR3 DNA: TGTGCCAGCTCACCGGTTACAGGGCCCTCCTACGAGCAGTACTTC. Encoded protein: CASSPVTGPSYEQYF.

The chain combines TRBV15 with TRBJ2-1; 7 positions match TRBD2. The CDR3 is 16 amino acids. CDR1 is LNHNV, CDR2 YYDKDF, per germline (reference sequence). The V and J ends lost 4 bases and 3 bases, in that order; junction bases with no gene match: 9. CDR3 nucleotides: TGTGCCACCAGCAACCCCCTAGCGGCCGACTACAATGAGCAGTTCTTC. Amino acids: CATSNPLAADYNEQFF.

The DNA of the CDR3 is TGTGCCAGCAACACTATGGGACCCTTCCAGTTCTTC. This gives the protein CASNTMGPFQFF. This chain uses TRBV6-1 with TRBJ2-1; D possibly matches TRBD1 or TRBD2 (5 bases each). Germline V gives CDR1 MNHNS, CDR2 SASEGT. Trimming pared 7 bases from V and 13 bases from J, leaving 17 bases between. The CDR3 runs 12 residues.

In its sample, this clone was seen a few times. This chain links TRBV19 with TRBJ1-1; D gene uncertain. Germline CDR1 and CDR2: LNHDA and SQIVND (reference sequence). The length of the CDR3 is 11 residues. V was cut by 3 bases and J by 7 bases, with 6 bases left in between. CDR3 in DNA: TGTGCCAGTAGTATCACTGATGAAGCTTTCTTT. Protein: CASSITDEAFF.

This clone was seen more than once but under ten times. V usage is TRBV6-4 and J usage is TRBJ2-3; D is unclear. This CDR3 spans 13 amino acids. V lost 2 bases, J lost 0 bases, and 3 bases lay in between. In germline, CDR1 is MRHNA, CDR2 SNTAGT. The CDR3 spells CASSDGSTDTQYF. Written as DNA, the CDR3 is TGTGCCAGCAGTGACGGGAGCACAGATACGCAGTATTTT.

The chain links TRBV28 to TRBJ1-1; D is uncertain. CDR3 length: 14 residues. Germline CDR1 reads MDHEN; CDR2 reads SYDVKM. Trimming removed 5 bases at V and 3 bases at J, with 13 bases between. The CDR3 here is CASSHRQFDTEAFF. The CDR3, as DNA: TGTGCCAGCAGTCACCGTCAGTTCGACACTGAAGCTTTCTTT.

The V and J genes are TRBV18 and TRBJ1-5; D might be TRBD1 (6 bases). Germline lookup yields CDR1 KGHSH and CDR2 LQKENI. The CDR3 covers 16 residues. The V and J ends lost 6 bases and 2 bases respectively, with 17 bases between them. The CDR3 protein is CASSFHRESGNQPQHF. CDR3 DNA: TGTGCCAGCTCCTTCCACAGGGAATCGGGCAATCAGCCCCAGCATTTT.

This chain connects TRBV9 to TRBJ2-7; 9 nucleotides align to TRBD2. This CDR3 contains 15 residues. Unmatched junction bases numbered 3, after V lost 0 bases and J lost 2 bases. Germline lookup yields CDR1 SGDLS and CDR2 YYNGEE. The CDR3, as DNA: TGTGCCAGCAGCGTAGGGGGACTAGCTACCTACGAGCAGTACTTC. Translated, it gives CASSVGGLATYEQYF.